Each of the 21 T cell receptor beta chains below was sequenced from the same sample in a study of a mutant IDH1 vaccine in newly diagnosed glioma. Sample time point: week 11, during vaccination. In the vaccine, a single dose held 300 ug of the mutant IDH1 20-mer peptide, along with topical imiquimod. Their antigens are not known. This table comes from immunoSEQ multiplex PCR, and its TCRdb copy is limited to in-frame clones, with some not included. The sample contains about 67,000 clones, about 91% of which appear only once. The material sequenced was PBMCs, taken from a glioma patient whose treatment included an IDH1 peptide vaccine. These receptors were taken from a man aged 40-50 years with glioma.

The V gene is TRBV7-9, the J gene TRBJ2-7; D gene unclear. The CDR3 runs 13 residues. Germline CDR1 and CDR2: SEHNR and FQNEAQ (reference sequence). With 5 bases removed from V and 0 bases from J, the gap between germline ends came to 8 bases. The DNA of the CDR3 is TGTGCCAGCAGCGGGCCGAACTCCTACGAGCAGTACTTC. Translating it yields CASSGPNSYEQYF.

The chain recombines TRBV28 with TRBJ2-3; 10 nucleotides agree with TRBD2. CDR1 is MDHEN, CDR2 SYDVKM, per germline. CDR3 length: 16 amino acids. The V and J ends lost 7 bases and 4 bases, in that order; junction bases with no gene match: 11. CDR3 nucleotides: TGTGCCAGCAAGTTTACAACTAGCGGGATTCCAGATACGCAGTATTTT. It translates to CASKFTTSGIPDTQYF.

V usage is TRBV18 and J usage is TRBJ2-7, with 9 positions matching TRBD1. Germline CDR1 KGHSH, CDR2 LQKENI. CDR3 length: 15 amino acids. Germline trimming cut 1 base from V and 6 bases from J; bases unmatched to any gene: 7. The chain's CDR3 is CASSPHRDREGEQYF. The CDR3 bases are TGTGCCAGCTCACCACACCGGGACAGGGAGGGCGAGCAGTACTTC.

The table lists this clone with a count of one. The chain links TRBV10-3 to TRBJ2-5, with D possibly TRBD1 on 5 matching bases. Germline values: CDR1 ENHRY, CDR2 SYGVKD. This CDR3 comprises 14 residues. V was cut by 10 bases and J by 1 base, with 16 bases left in between. The CDR3 region is CATRPTDSQETQYF. CDR3 bases: TGTGCCACCCGCCCGACCGACAGCCAAGAGACCCAGTACTTC.

The chain combines TRBV7-6 with TRBJ1-2, with D tentatively TRBD1 (6 bases). The CDR3 is 14 amino acids. The V gene lost 1 base and the J gene lost 8 bases, with 14 bases spanning the gap. The germline V gene has CDR1 SGHVS and CDR2 FNYEAQ. The CDR3, as DNA: TGTGCCAGCAGCTTAGGTTCGGTGGGGGCCGGCTACACCTTC. This translates into CASSLGSVGAGYTF.

This chain connects TRBV5-6 to TRBJ2-1; D might be TRBD2 (5 bases). The CDR3 loop spans 16 amino acids. Trimming removed 6 bases from V and 0 bases from J, with 16 bases in between. CDR1 and CDR2 (germline): SGHDT, YYEEEE. The CDR3, as DNA: TGTGCCAGCAAGCGGTCTGCCATAAGCTCCTACAATGAGCAGTTCTTC. Residues: CASKRSAISSYNEQFF.

This clone was seen only a few times. The chain joins TRBV7-6 to TRBJ2-1; 11 nucleotides line up with TRBD2. Germline assignment: CDR1 SGHVS and CDR2 FNYEAQ. Trimming cost V 8 bases and J 7 bases; bases outside gene matches: 10. The CDR3 is 15 residues long. DNA for the CDR3: TGTGCCAGCGCGGCCGTGACTAGCGGGATGAATGAGCAGTTCTTC. Its protein is CASAAVTSGMNEQFF.

V usage is TRBV21-1 and J usage is TRBJ2-7; the table's D call, TRBD2, has no DNA check behind it. TRBV21-1 is flagged as a pseudogene. The CDR3 consists of 14 residues. This chain's CDR3 is CASITGGRSYEQYV. In DNA, the CDR3 is TGTGCCAGCATCACGGGAGGGAGATCCTACGAGCAGTACGTC.

This sequence joins TRBV11-2 and TRBJ2-5; TRBD2 matches at 8 bases. Germline V gene data show CDR1 as SGHAT and CDR2 as FQNNGV. The CDR3 runs to 15 residues. V was clipped by 3 bases and J by 4 bases; unmatched bases: 7. The CDR3 nucleotides are TGTGCCAGCAGCTTGGGACTGGCGGGGGGAGAGACCCAGTACTTC. Encoded protein: CASSLGLAGGETQYF.

The rearrangement uses TRBV7-2 and TRBJ2-7; the D call may be TRBD1 or TRBD2 (5 bases each). V was shortened by 5 bases and J by 0 bases, with 20 bases between the two germline ends. CDR1 SGHTA and CDR2 FQGNSA come from the germline V gene. CDR3 size: 17 residues. DNA of the CDR3: TGTGCCAGCAGCATACGACCCGCCGAGGGGATCTCCTACGAGCAGTACTTC. It encodes CASSIRPAEGISYEQYF. The whole variable domain, filled in from reference TRBV7-2 and TRBJ2-7, reads GAGVSQSPSNKVTEKGKDVELRCDPISGHTALYWYRQSLGQGLEFLIYFQGNSAPDKSGLPSDRFSAERTGGSVSTLTIQRTQQEDSAVYLCASSIRPAEGISYEQYFGPGTRLTVT.

This rearrangement joins TRBV7-6 to TRBJ2-7; no reliable D call. Germline assignment: CDR1 SGHVS and CDR2 FNYEAQ. The CDR3 runs 14 residues. V was trimmed by 5 bases and J by 3 bases, leaving 14 bases between them. The DNA of the CDR3 is TGTGCCAGCAGCACAAGGGCGGTTCGCTACGAGCAGTACTTC. Its translation: CASSTRAVRYEQYF. The full variable domain, completed using reference TRBV7-6 and TRBJ2-7, is GAGVSQSPRYKVTKRGQDVALRCDPISGHVSLYWYRQALGQGPEFLTYFNYEAQQDKSGLPNDRFSAERPEGSISTLTIQRTEQRDSAMYRCASSTRAVRYEQYFGPGTRLTVT.

This chain joins TRBV5-1 and TRBJ2-7, with TRBD1 identical over 7 bases. Germline CDR1 reads SGHRS; CDR2 reads YFSETQ. V was clipped by 2 bases and J by 5 bases; unmatched bases: 13. The CDR3 loop spans 16 amino acids. The DNA for the CDR3 is TGCGCCAGCAGCTTTATTTCCGGCAGGGGGTTGGACGAGCAGTACGTC. This encodes CASSFISGRGLDEQYV.

V usage is TRBV2 and J usage is TRBJ2-1; TRBD1 aligns across 10 bases. The germline CDR1 and CDR2 sequences are SNHLY and FYNNEI. This CDR3 comprises 15 residues. The V gene end was trimmed by 6 bases and the J gene end by 6 bases; junction bases not matched to a gene: 8. CDR3 in DNA: TGTGCCAGCAGATCGACAGGGGGCCCGATCAATGAGCAGTTCTTC. As protein: CASRSTGGPINEQFF.

In its sample, this clone was seen once. The chain is built from TRBV18 and TRBJ2-1; 12 positions agree with TRBD2. The CDR3 loop spans 15 amino acids. The V gene's germline CDR1 is KGHSH and CDR2 LQKENI. The junction had 7 bases not matched to a gene; V was cut back by 3 bases and J by 10 bases. The CDR3, as DNA: TGTGCCAGCTCACCGGGACTAGCGGGTCTTGGGGAGCAGTTCTTC. It specifies CASSPGLAGLGEQFF. Drawing the rest from reference TRBV18 and TRBJ2-1, the complete variable domain is NAGVMQNPRHLVRRRGQEARLRCSPMKGHSHVYWYRQLPEEGLKFMVYLQKENIIDESGMPKERFSAEFPKEGPSILRIQQVVRGDSAAYFCASSPGLAGLGEQFFGPGTRLTVL.

This chain joins TRBV29-1 and TRBJ2-4, with D possibly matching TRBD1 (5 bases). The V and J ends lost 6 bases and 1 base respectively, with 13 bases between them. The CDR3 covers 14 residues. Germline CDR1 and CDR2: SQVTM and ANQGSEA. The CDR3 coding sequence is TGCAGCGTAGCGCAGGGTCGGGCCAAAAACATTCAGTACTTC. It yields the protein CSVAQGRAKNIQYF.

This chain connects TRBV7-8 to TRBJ2-7, with D uncertain. The ends were cut back, 5 bases at V and 3 bases at J, with 14 bases in the middle. Per the germline V gene, CDR1 is SGHVS and CDR2 is FQNEAQ. The CDR3 covers 14 residues. In nucleotides, the CDR3 is TGTGCCAGCAGCGAAAGCCATCTAAACTACGAGCAGTACTTC. It translates to CASSESHLNYEQYF.

This chain uses TRBV28 with TRBJ1-1, with D unresolved. This CDR3 spans 13 amino acids. CDR1 and CDR2 from the germline V gene are MDHEN and SYDVKM. V shed 4 bases and J shed 1 base, with 7 bases lying between them. The CDR3 is CASSWATNTEAFF. CDR3 sequence (DNA): TGTGCCAGCAGTTGGGCGACGAACACTGAAGCTTTCTTT. Together with reference TRBV28 and TRBJ1-1, the CDR3 gives the full variable domain: DVKVTQSSRYLVKRTGEKVFLECVQDMDHENMFWYRQDPGLGLRLIYFSYDVKMKEKGDIPEGYSVSREKKERFSLILESASTNQTSMYLCASSWATNTEAFFGQGTRLTVV.

In this sample, this clone turned up once. The CDR3 sequence is CASQGEGLGGGELFF. CDR3 DNA: TGTGCCAGCCAGGGTGAGGGGCTTGGGGGCGGGGAGCTGTTTTTT. The rearrangement uses TRBV28 and TRBJ2-2; D is perhaps TRBD1 or TRBD2 (5 bases each). The CDR3 contains 15 residues. CDR1 and CDR2 from the germline V gene are MDHEN and SYDVKM. V was pared by 8 bases and J by 7 bases, with 20 bases between. Together with reference TRBV28 and TRBJ2-2, the CDR3 gives the full variable domain: DVKVTQSSRYLVKRTGEKVFLECVQDMDHENMFWYRQDPGLGLRLIYFSYDVKMKEKGDIPEGYSVSREKKERFSLILESASTNQTSMYLCASQGEGLGGGELFFGEGSRLTVL.

The J gene is TRBJ1-5, the V gene TRBV28; TRBD1 might be the D (5 bases). V dropped 3 bases and J dropped 5 bases, with 11 bases sitting between them. This CDR3 spans 14 amino acids. Germline CDR1 is MDHEN and CDR2 is SYDVKM. CDR3 nucleotide sequence: TGTGCCAGCAGTTTTATGGGGGATGATCAGCCCCAGCATTTT. It is translated as CASSFMGDDQPQHF.

The chain couples TRBV7-9 to TRBJ2-1; the D gene is possibly TRBD2 (5 bases). Germline V CDR1 and CDR2: SEHNR, FQNEAQ (reference sequence). The V end lost 5 bases, the J end lost 8 bases, and 16 bases lay between the germline ends. The CDR3 length is 14 residues. Here the CDR3 reads CASSLGLAGHEQFF. CDR3 DNA sequence: TGTGCCAGCAGCCTCGGGCTAGCTGGGCATGAGCAGTTCTTC.

The chain has TRBV4-3 and TRBJ2-7; D possibly matches TRBD1 or TRBD2 (5 bases each). V gave up 1 base and J gave up 2 bases, with 12 bases separating them. CDR1 LGHNA and CDR2 YSLEER come from the germline V gene. The CDR3 is 15 residues long. The CDR3 here is CASSQGFWDPYEQYF. CDR3 nucleotides: TGCGCCAGCAGCCAAGGTTTTTGGGACCCCTACGAGCAGTACTTC.